Below, 8 T cell receptor beta chains from the same sample are listed, as sequenced in a study of T cells in women clearing cervical HPV infection. Assay used: immunoSEQ multiplex PCR; TCRdb lists only in-frame clones, some missing. The sample table includes 48,000 or so clones. Sequencing input: blood buffy coat. The receptor set was obtained from a woman between 18 and 75 years old with a cervical HPV16 infection that either progressed to CIN3+ or cleared (not recorded which).

Concerning this clone itself: From the germline J gene comes the end of the CDR3, since the read stops 3 residues before it. This chain joins TRBV7-9 and TRBJ1-1; TRBD1 matches 11 bases. The CDR3 runs 13 residues. Losses at the gene ends were 6 bases for V and 4 bases for J; bases not matched to a gene: 1. Germline V CDR1 and CDR2: SEHNR, FQNEAQ (reference sequence). This chain's CDR3 is CASRDRGLTEAFF. Partial CDR3 DNA: TGTGCCAGCAGGGACAGGGGGCTCACTGAA.

As regards this clone: The CDR3 is cut off 3 residues early in the read; its end comes from the germline J gene. The chain links TRBV20-1 to TRBJ1-1; possibly TRBD1 for D (5 bases). The germline gives CDR1 DFQATT, CDR2 SNEGSKA (reference sequence). V was clipped by 3 bases and J by 0 bases, with 11 bases between them. There are 14 residues in the CDR3. The CDR3 sequence is CSASKAGVNTEAFF. Partial CDR3 DNA: TGCAGTGCTAGTAAAGCGGGGGTGAACACTGAA.

With regard to this clone: From the germline J gene comes the end of the CDR3, since the read stops 3 residues before it. V is TRBV5-1 and J is TRBJ1-5; a possible D gene is TRBD1 (6 bases). The CDR3 has 15 amino acids. Looked up from germline, CDR1 is SGHRS and CDR2 is YFSETQ. Trimming removed 0 bases from V and 5 bases from J, with 12 bases in between. CDR3 sequence: CASSLEGVGYQPQHF. Incomplete CDR3 DNA: TGCGCCAGCAGCTTGGAGGGGGTAGGTTATCAGCCC.

Remarks on this clone: The read stops 3 residues short of the end of the CDR3; the missing end is completed from the germline J gene. This chain links TRBV20-1 with TRBJ2-2; the match to TRBD1 covers 7 bases. Unmatched junction bases numbered 12, after V lost 0 bases and J lost 5 bases. This CDR3 has 17 residues. The germline V gene has CDR1 DFQATT and CDR2 SNEGSKA (reference sequence). The CDR3 reads CSARDPLKGAGTGELFF. The covered CDR3 bases are TGCAGTGCTAGAGATCCCTTAAAGGGGGCAGGTACCGGGGAG.

Remarks on this clone: The read terminates 3 residues before the CDR3 end, so the remaining end is supplied by the germline J gene. The chain couples TRBV2 to TRBJ2-5; weak D call: TRBD2 (5 bases). The CDR3 length is 14 residues. Germline V CDR1 and CDR2: SNHLY, FYNNEI. Between the trimmed V and J ends, which lost 8 bases and 1 base, there was a span of 14 bases. Partial CDR3 DNA: TGTGCCAGCCTGCCGAGTCGGGGCCAAGAGACC. Amino acids: CASLPSRGQET. The complete CDR3 sequence is CASLPSRGQETQYF.

With regard to this clone: The read ends 3 residues shy of where the CDR3 ends; the end is completed using the germline J gene. The V gene is TRBV28, the J gene TRBJ2-7; 7 bases align to TRBD1. V lost 3 bases and J lost 4; bases outside the gene matches: 9. Germline V gene sequence: CDR1 MDHEN, CDR2 SYDVKM. This CDR3 is 15 amino acids long. The CDR3 protein is CASSLGQLRAYEQYF. The DNA read from the CDR3 is TGTGCCAGCAGTTTGGGACAGTTGAGGGCATACGAG.

On this clone itself: The DNA ends 3 residues before the CDR3 does, and the rest of the CDR3 is filled in from the germline J gene. The gene calls are TRBV5-1 and TRBJ1-4; TRBD1 is a possible D gene (5 bases). The CDR3 length is 14 residues. V was pared by 1 base and J by 8 bases, with 12 bases between. The germline gives CDR1 SGHRS, CDR2 YFSETQ. The CDR3 reads CASSLTQGKEKLFF. The CDR3 DNA, read in part, is TGCGCCAGCAGCTTGACCCAGGGAAAAGAAAAA.

As regards this clone: The read is 3 residues too short to cover the CDR3 end, so that end is filled in from the germline J gene. The chain uses TRBV30 and TRBJ2-1, with 11 bases aligning to TRBD2. V trimming: 0 bases; J trimming: 9 bases; junction bases outside the gene matches: 7. Per the germline V gene, CDR1 is GTSNPN and CDR2 is SVGIG (reference sequence). The CDR3 length is 15 residues. CDR3 residues: CAWSVSSGRAGEQFF. CDR3 DNA, as far as it was read: TGTGCCTGGAGTGTCAGTAGCGGGAGGGCCGGTGAG.